Listed here are 21 T cell receptor beta chains from one sample, sequenced in a study of a mutant IDH1 vaccine in newly diagnosed glioma. Time point here: week 23, last vaccination. Each dose delivered 300 ug of mutant IDH1 20-mer peptide subcutaneously with imiquimod. Profiling relied on immunoSEQ multiplex PCR, and the TCRdb table lists in-frame clones only, not all of them. The sample yields 50,000 to 65,000 clones, about 89% seen once. These receptors have no identified antigens. Sequencing used PBMCs, obtained from a glioma patient whose treatment included an IDH1 peptide vaccine. Every receptor here comes from a man aged 35 to 55 with glioma.

This clone occurred once. The V and J genes are TRBV5-1 and TRBJ2-7; 7 bases are shared with TRBD1. Per the germline V gene, CDR1 is SGHRS and CDR2 is YFSETQ. The CDR3 totals 13 residues. Trimming cost V 2 bases and J 3 bases; bases outside gene matches: 2. In DNA, the CDR3 is TGCGCCAGCAGCTTCCGGGACAGCTACGAGCAGTACTTC. Encoded protein: CASSFRDSYEQYF.

The gene calls are TRBV6-1 and TRBJ2-5; TRBD1 might be the D (5 bases). Germline values: CDR1 MNHNS, CDR2 SASEGT. The CDR3 is 12 amino acids. V dropped 2 bases and J dropped 5 bases, with 6 bases sitting between them. CDR3: CASSEWGETQYF. CDR3 DNA: TGTGCCAGCAGTGAATGGGGCGAGACCCAGTACTTC.

The V and J genes are TRBV5-4 and TRBJ2-6; either TRBD1 or TRBD2 may fit D (5 bases each). CDR3 length equals 16 residues. V was cut by 4 bases and J by 2 bases, with 13 bases left in between. Germline V CDR1 and CDR2: SGHNT, YYREEE (reference sequence). The CDR3 sequence is CASSTGRGAGANVLTF. CDR3 sequence (DNA): TGTGCCAGCAGCACGGGGAGAGGGGCTGGGGCCAACGTCCTGACTTTC.

J is TRBJ2-7 and V is TRBV7-9, with D possibly being TRBD1 or TRBD2 (5 bases each). Germline V gene lookup returns CDR1 SEHNR and CDR2 FQNEAQ (reference sequence). The CDR3 sequence is 13 residues long. V was clipped by 5 bases and J by 2 bases, with 10 bases between them. The CDR3 sequence: CASSIGAAYEQYF. Here the CDR3 DNA reads TGTGCCAGCAGCATCGGGGCTGCCTACGAGCAGTACTTC.

The gene calls are TRBV5-8 and TRBJ2-1; D gene uncertain. Germline CDR1 and CDR2: SGHTS and YDEGEE. The CDR3 totals 11 residues. Trimming cost V 3 bases and J 2 bases, with 0 bases left between them. As DNA, the CDR3 is TGTGCCAGCAGCTCCTACAATGAGCAGTTCTTC. It encodes CASSSYNEQFF. The full variable domain, its missing parts supplied by reference TRBV5-8 and TRBJ2-1, is EAGVTQSPTHLIKTRGQQATLRCSPISGHTSVYWYQQALGLGLQFLLWYDEGEERNRGNFPPRFSGRQFPNYSSELNVNALELEDSALYLCASSSYNEQFFGPGTRLTVL.

The chain couples TRBV4-1 to TRBJ2-3; D perhaps matches TRBD2 (5 bases). Trimming took 3 bases from V and 1 from J, leaving 14 bases between them. The CDR3 length is 16 residues. The germline V gene encodes CDR1 MGHRA and CDR2 YSYEKL. This CDR3 is CASSQMGASGTDTQYF. The DNA of the CDR3 is TGCGCCAGCAGCCAGATGGGAGCGTCCGGCACAGATACGCAGTATTTT.

V is TRBV5-1 and J is TRBJ2-2; a possible D gene is TRBD1 (5 bases). V was trimmed by 0 bases and J by 4 bases, leaving 13 bases between them. Per germline, CDR1 SGHRS and CDR2 YFSETQ. The CDR3 is 16 residues long. DNA for the CDR3: TGCGCCAGCAGCTTGGAGGGCAGGGCCCTCACCGGGGAGCTGTTTTTT. It yields the protein CASSLEGRALTGELFF.

The chain uses TRBV27 and TRBJ2-6; D unresolved. The CDR3 runs to 15 residues. CDR1 and CDR2 from the germline V gene are MNHEY and SMNVEV (reference sequence). V lost 1 base to trimming and J lost 1 base, with 5 bases between them. The CDR3 here is CASSLWGSGANVLTF. Written as DNA, the CDR3 is TGTGCCAGCAGTTTATGGGGATCTGGGGCCAACGTCCTGACTTTC.

This chain uses TRBV2 with TRBJ1-4; TRBD1 aligns across 8 bases. This CDR3 has 16 residues. The V gene's germline CDR1 is SNHLY and CDR2 FYNNEI. V was pared by 3 bases and J by 5 bases, with 8 bases of the junction left unmatched. The CDR3 is CASSEAAGGGNEKLFF. In DNA, the CDR3 is TGTGCCAGCAGTGAGGCGGCAGGGGGCGGGAATGAAAAACTGTTTTTT.

V is TRBV5-1 and J is TRBJ1-5; tentatively, D is TRBD1 (6 bases). Germline V gene data show CDR1 as SGHRS and CDR2 as YFSETQ. There are 15 residues in the CDR3. V was trimmed by 0 bases and J by 3 bases, leaving 10 bases between them. In DNA form, the CDR3 reads TGCGCCAGCAGCTTGGCGGGGGCCCCCAATCAGCCCCAGCATTTT. Its translation is CASSLAGAPNQPQHF. Based on the CDR3 plus reference TRBV5-1 and TRBJ1-5, the full variable domain is KAGVTQTPRYLIKTRGQQVTLSCSPISGHRSVSWYQQTPGQGLQFLFEYFSETQRNKGNFPGRFSGRQFSNSRSEMNVSTLELGDSALYLCASSLAGAPNQPQHFGDGTRLSIL.

The chain recombines TRBV7-2 with TRBJ2-7; D may correspond to TRBD1 or TRBD2 (5 bases each). The germline V gene encodes CDR1 SGHTA and CDR2 FQGNSA. The V gene lost 3 bases and the J gene lost 5 bases, with 14 bases spanning the gap. The CDR3 covers 14 residues. Here the CDR3 reads CASSLRRDAHEQYF. The DNA of the CDR3 is TGTGCCAGCAGCTTGAGACGGGACGCGCACGAGCAGTACTTC.

The gene calls are TRBV6-1 and TRBJ1-2; D is perhaps TRBD1 (5 bases). The CDR3 spans 15 residues. V lost 3 bases and J lost 5, with 16 bases in between. Germline V gene sequence: CDR1 MNHNS, CDR2 SASEGT. CDR3 in DNA: TGTGCCAGCAGTGAGGGCGGGCAGGGCGGATATGGCTACACCTTC. Protein sequence: CASSEGGQGGYGYTF.

The chain recombines TRBV6-5 with TRBJ1-2; 7 nucleotides align to TRBD1. This CDR3 contains 12 residues. J gave up 4 bases and V 5 bases, and 1 base lay outside the gene matches. From germline, CDR1 is MNHEY and CDR2 SVGAGI. CDR3 sequence reads: CASSRDSYGYTF. CDR3 DNA: TGTGCCAGCAGTAGGGACAGCTATGGCTACACCTTC.

Of note for this clone: The junction and the germline gene differ at one end; a read error may be behind it. The CDR3 spells CSVRIDVGQYF. The CDR3 bases are TGCAGTGTTAGAATCGATGTAGGGCAGTACTTC. This chain joins TRBV20-1 and TRBJ2-7, with D hard to call. CDR1 is DFQATT, CDR2 SNEGSKA, per germline (reference sequence). The length of the CDR3 is 11 residues.

The chain employs TRBV6-5 and TRBJ1-1; unclear D gene. Germline V CDR1 and CDR2: MNHEY, SVGAGI. The V end lost 2 bases, the J end lost 3 bases, and 7 bases lay between the germline ends. CDR3 length equals 13 residues. CDR3 sequence (DNA): TGTGCCAGCAGTTACGGGGAGTACACTGAAGCTTTCTTT. Translated: CASSYGEYTEAFF.

The chain links TRBV11-2 to TRBJ2-7; D perhaps matches TRBD2 (5 bases). Trimming removed 5 bases at V and 1 base at J, with 12 bases between. Germline values: CDR1 SGHAT, CDR2 FQNNGV. The CDR3 sequence is 14 residues long. CDR3 in DNA: TGTGCCAGCAGCCGTTCGGGCGGGTCCTACGAGCAGTACTTC. Residues: CASSRSGGSYEQYF.

The chain couples TRBV5-6 to TRBJ2-1; D call uncertain. This CDR3 is 18 amino acids long. Germline lookup yields CDR1 SGHDT and CDR2 YYEEEE. The V end lost 0 bases, the J end lost 1 base, and 17 bases lay between the germline ends. This CDR3 is CASSLALVEPESYNEQFF. The DNA of the CDR3 is TGTGCCAGCAGCTTGGCACTGGTAGAACCAGAATCCTACAATGAGCAGTTCTTC.

V gene TRBV27 combines with J gene TRBJ1-5; D remains unclear. CDR1 and CDR2 (germline): MNHEY, SMNVEV (reference sequence). Trimming left V 3 bases short and J 3 bases short, with 3 bases between. CDR3 length: 12 residues. For the CDR3, the DNA is TGTGCCAGCAGTTTTCCCAATCAGCCCCAGCATTTT. This codes for CASSFPNQPQHF.

This clone was found once. V and J are TRBV4-2 and TRBJ2-7; 10 nucleotides match TRBD1. This CDR3 comprises 18 residues. In germline, CDR1 is LGHNA, CDR2 YNFKEQ. Losses at the gene ends were 2 bases for V and 2 bases for J; bases not matched to a gene: 12. The CDR3 loop is CASSQKKGDRGVTYEQYF. CDR3 DNA: TGTGCCAGCAGCCAAAAAAAGGGGGACAGGGGAGTAACCTACGAGCAGTACTTC.

The chain has TRBV29-1 and TRBJ2-1; no clear D gene. Germline V CDR1 and CDR2: SQVTM, ANQGSEA. Trimming pared 4 bases from V and 0 bases from J, leaving 7 bases between. The CDR3 consists of 13 residues. The CDR3 DNA is TGCAGCGTTGGCCTCAGCTCCTACAATGAGCAGTTCTTC. Protein sequence: CSVGLSSYNEQFF.

The rearrangement uses TRBV6-5 and TRBJ1-6; 9 bases line up with TRBD1. Trimming at V came to 1 base and at J to 13 bases, leaving 8 bases not matched to a gene. CDR1 MNHEY and CDR2 SVGAGI come from the germline V gene. CDR3 length: 15 residues. CDR3 region: CASSYWPGQGGPLHF. In DNA, the CDR3 is TGTGCCAGCAGTTACTGGCCGGGACAGGGTGGGCCCCTCCACTTT.